A selection of T cell receptor beta chains follows, all from one sample in a study of shared clonotypes between healthy human individuals. TCRdb's table, derived via immunoSEQ multiplex PCR, lists solely in-frame clones and lacks some. The sample lists around 1.4 million clones, around 98.5% occurring once. Input material: naive CD4+ T cells sorted from blood. Receptor source: a man aged 25 to 40 in good health. Each CDR3 is given with its conserved first and last residue. A D gene is named only where the DNA matches it firmly. The size entry is marked missing in some rows and otherwise reads once, few, many or a size class.

j_call d_call v_call clone_size cdr3_nt cdr3_aa
TRBJ2-3 . TRBV5-5 . TGTGCCAGCAGCTTGGAGGGTTTAGGTACAGATACGCAGTATTTT CASSLEGLGTDTQYF
TRBJ1-2 TRBD1 TRBV7-9 . TGTGCCAGCAGCTTCTTCACAGGGGGCGCGGGAGGCTACACCTTC CASSFFTGGAGGYTF
TRBJ2-3 TRBD1 TRBV5-4 . TGTGCCAGCAGCTGGGGACAGAATACAGATACGCAGTATTTT CASSWGQNTDTQYF
TRBJ1-1 . TRBV5-5 . TGTGCCAGCAGCTTGGCCCGTACAGGGTTGAACACTGAAGCTTTCTTT CASSLARTGLNTEAFF
TRBJ2-2 TRBD2 TRBV9 few TGTGCCAGCAGCGTTAGCGGGAGGGCCGACACCGGGGAGCTGTTTTTT CASSVSGRADTGELFF
TRBJ2-7 . TRBV7-9 . TGTGCCAGCAGCTTAGGGGTGGCGATGCAGGGCTCCTACGAGCAGTACTTC CASSLGVAMQGSYEQYF
TRBJ1-5 . TRBV5-1 . TGCGCCAGCAGCGTGGGGCCGCGTAGCAATCAGCCCCAGCATTTT CASSVGPRSNQPQHF
TRBJ1-1 . TRBV27 . TGTGCCAGCAGTCCCCGCTCGCACCCTGAGGAGGCCGAAGCTTTCTTT CASSPRSHPEEAEAFF
TRBJ2-5 . TRBV18 . TGTGCCAGCTCACCACTATCAGGGGAAGAGACCCAGTACTTC CASSPLSGEETQYF
TRBJ2-1 . TRBV5-6 . TGTGCCAGCAGAAAGTACAATGAGCAGTTCTTC CASRKYNEQFF
TRBJ1-2 . TRBV2 . TGTGCCAGCAGTGGGCAAGACAGATCTATAGGCTACACCTTC CASSGQDRSIGYTF
TRBJ2-7 . TRBV5-4 . TGTGCCAGCAGCTTGGGGGGTAGCCTACCCTACGAGCAGTACTTC CASSLGGSLPYEQYF
TRBJ2-7 . TRBV7-6 . TGTGCCAGCAGCTTAGTTCGGGAAGCCTACGAGCAGTACTTC CASSLVREAYEQYF
TRBJ2-2 TRBD2 TRBV28 . TGTGCCAGCAGTTCACTACTAGCGGGAGTAACCGGGGAGCTGTTTTTT CASSSLLAGVTGELFF
TRBJ1-4 . TRBV9 . TGTGCCAGCAGCGTAGTGGACAGCCGCGAAAAACTGTTTTTT CASSVVDSREKLFF
TRBJ1-4 . TRBV11-2 . TGTGCCAGCAGCTTAGTGTCGAGGGTAGAACTGTTTTTT CASSLVSRVELFF
TRBJ2-5 . TRBV18 . TGTGCCAGCTCACCCGGAAGATTGGGACGCGAAGAGACCCAGTACTTC CASSPGRLGREETQYF
TRBJ2-6 . TRBV19 . TGTGCCAGTAGTCCCAGCCCTGGGGCCAACGTCCTGACTTTC CASSPSPGANVLTF
TRBJ1-2 TRBD1 TRBV23-1 . TGCGCCAGCAGTCAGCCGGACAGGAATGGCTACACCTTC CASSQPDRNGYTF
TRBJ1-5 . TRBV7-2 . TGTGCCAGCAGCTTAGACGGAGATAGCAATCAGCCCCAGCATTTT CASSLDGDSNQPQHF
TRBJ1-2 . TRBV27 . TGTGCCAGCAGGTCAGGTCCGGTTGGCGGCTACACCTTC CASRSGPVGGYTF
TRBJ2-3 . TRBV7-2 . TGTGCCAGCAGCTTAGGTTCAGGACTCACAGATACGCAGTATTTT CASSLGSGLTDTQYF
TRBJ2-7 . TRBV6-6 . TGTGCCAGCAGACGCCAGGTTTTTAGTTACGAGCAGTACTTC CASRRQVFSYEQYF
TRBJ2-2 . TRBV20-1 . TGCAGTGCAAGCCACACCGGGGAGCTGTTTTTT CSASHTGELFF
TRBJ2-5 TRBD2 TRBV5-4 . TGTGCCAGCAGCTTCCCGCCCTCGGGAGGAGGAGAGACCCAGTACTTC CASSFPPSGGGETQYF
TRBJ2-7 TRBD1 TRBV2 . TGTGCCAGCAGGTTCCAGGGGGCCTCCTACGAGCAGTACTTC CASRFQGASYEQYF
TRBJ1-5 . TRBV7-2 . TGTGCCAGCAGCTTAGGACGGTATAGCAATCAGCCCCAGCATTTT CASSLGRYSNQPQHF
TRBJ1-5 . TRBV5-5 . TGTGCCAGCAGCTTGGCCGGGCAGGGGCATCAGCCCCAGCATTTT CASSLAGQGHQPQHF
TRBJ2-1 . TRBV4-1 . TGCGCCAGCAGTTCCACGAATGAGCAGTTCTTC CASSSTNEQFF
TRBJ1-5 . TRBV2 . TGTGCCAGCAGTGGAAGCAGGGTCGAACAGCCCCAGCATTTT CASSGSRVEQPQHF
TRBJ1-5 TRBD1 TRBV7-2 . TGTGCCAGCAGCTTAAGGTTCAGGGGGGGCAATCAGCCCCAGCATTTT CASSLRFRGGNQPQHF
TRBJ1-5 . TRBV2 once TGTGCCAGCAGTGGATGGACGGTCCAGCATTTT CASSGWTVQHF
TRBJ2-7 . TRBV10-3 . TGTGCCATCAGGACAGGCGGACTGGCCTACGAGCAGTACTTC CAIRTGGLAYEQYF
TRBJ2-3 TRBD2 TRBV18 . TGTGCCAGCTCATCTCTAGAAAGCGGTTCAGTACAAACTAGCGGGATCACAGATACGCAGTATTTT CASSSLESGSVQTSGITDTQYF
TRBJ2-1 . TRBV5-8 . TGTGCCAGCAGCTTGACTCCCCAGGCCTACAATGAGCAGTTCTTC CASSLTPQAYNEQFF
TRBJ2-2 . TRBV20-1 . TGCAGTGCTAGCCGGTGGGGGGAGCTGTTTTTT CSASRWGELFF
TRBJ1-4 . TRBV25-1 . TGTGCCAGCAGGCTTGGGGTGGCAACTAATGAAAAACTGTTTTTT CASRLGVATNEKLFF
TRBJ1-1 . TRBV11-2 . TGTGCCAGCAGCTTAGGAGGGAGCCAAGCTTTCTTT CASSLGGSQAFF
TRBJ2-3 . TRBV5-5 . TGTGCCAGCAGCTTAGGCGGGGGCGCGGTAGATACGCAGTATTTT CASSLGGGAVDTQYF
TRBJ2-1 TRBD2 TRBV5-1 . TGCGCCAGCAGCTTGGCCCCGGGGGGCTACAATGAGCAGTTCTTC CASSLAPGGYNEQFF
TRBJ2-1 TRBD2 TRBV7-2 . TGTGCCAGCAGCCGCGAGCGGGAGGCTGAGCAGTTCTTC CASSREREAEQFF
TRBJ2-5 . TRBV7-3 . TGTGCCAGCAGCTTTCAGGGGGGCCAAGAGACCCAGTACTTC CASSFQGGQETQYF
TRBJ2-7 . TRBV14 . TGTGCCAGCAGCCAAGATATACGTTCCTACGAGCAGTACTTC CASSQDIRSYEQYF
TRBJ2-1 TRBD2 TRBV7-8 once TGTGCCAGCAGCTCGCCGCTAGCGGGTCTCAATGAGCAGTTCTTC CASSSPLAGLNEQFF
TRBJ1-5 . TRBV28 . TGTGCCAGCAGTTTAAGGAAAGGGGATGGCAATCAGCCCCAGCATTTT CASSLRKGDGNQPQHF
TRBJ1-5 . TRBV19 . TGTGCCAGTAGTATTCGCCAGGGGCAGCCCCAGCATTTT CASSIRQGQPQHF
TRBJ2-1 . TRBV9 once TGTGCCAGCAGCGTAGGGGACCACTCCTACAATGAGCAGTTCTTC CASSVGDHSYNEQFF
TRBJ1-4 TRBD1 TRBV28 . TGTGCCAGCAGTCCAGGGACAGGGAGAATAAAACTGTTTTTT CASSPGTGRIKLFF
TRBJ2-2 . TRBV7-2 . TGTGCCAGCAGCTTTAGGCAGGGCGAGCTGTTTTTT CASSFRQGELFF
TRBJ2-2 . TRBV11-2 . TGTGCCAGCAGCTTAGGGGCCAGGGGAGGCGGGGAGCTGTTTTTT CASSLGARGGGELFF
TRBJ1-2 . TRBV5-4 . TGTGCCAGCAGCTTGGCCGGTGGGGATGGCTACACCTTC CASSLAGGDGYTF
TRBJ1-1 TRBD1 TRBV19 . TGTGCCAGTAGGGGGACAGGGATGAACACTGAAGCTTTCTTT CASRGTGMNTEAFF
TRBJ2-7 TRBD2 TRBV28 . TGTGCCAGCAGCCCCCCCGGGACTAGCGGGATCTACGAGCAGTACTTC CASSPPGTSGIYEQYF
TRBJ2-5 . TRBV28 . TGTGCCAGCAGTTCGGGGGCGTCGGAGACCCAGTACTTC CASSSGASETQYF
TRBJ2-7 . TRBV28 . TGTGCCAGCAGTTTAGCGGGATCACTGTACGAGCAGTACTTC CASSLAGSLYEQYF
TRBJ1-2 . TRBV19 . TGTGCCAGTAAGAACCTTCCTCTCTATGGCTACACCTTC CASKNLPLYGYTF
TRBJ2-3 . TRBV11-3 . TGTGCCAGCAGCTTAGACCAAGATACGCAGTATTTT CASSLDQDTQYF
TRBJ2-7 TRBD2 TRBV28 . TGTGCCAGCATCACTAGCGGGAGCTCCATCGAGCAGTACTTC CASITSGSSIEQYF
TRBJ1-1 . TRBV10-3 once TGTGCCATCAGTGAGTTGGGACAGAACACTGAAGCTTTCTTT CAISELGQNTEAFF